The 10 T cell receptor beta chains listed next were all sequenced from one sample in a study of regulatory T cells in long-lasting Graves disease. Assembly of TCR beta libraries relied on iRepertoire HTBI primers together with Arm-PCR of CDR3 regions. TCRdb used MiXCR to reprocess the multiplex PCR reads, holding one entry per CDR3 protein. The repertoire holds about 460,000 distinct CDR3 sequences, with 12% to 15% as singletons. The time point denotes: newly diagnosed GD, antithyroid drugs for less than 3 months. Isolated PBMC RNA provided the starting material for the TCR library. These same records also appear under a second study, on T cells in Graves' hyperthyroidism and ophthalmopathy.

This specimen was peripheral blood mononuclear cells (PBMCs), taken at new diagnosis, from a patient treated with antithyroid drugs. Source of these receptors: a woman in her 50s with Graves disease.

The chain combines TRBV19 with TRBJ2-3, with 7 positions matching TRBD2. Germline values: CDR1 LNHDA, CDR2 SQIVND (reference sequence). Trimming took 3 bases from V and 2 from J; bases not matched to a gene: 14. The CDR3 totals 18 residues. The CDR3 nucleotides read TGTGCCAGTAGTATCCGACCCGGGCTAGCGGCTTTCACAGATACGCAGTATTTT. Translating gives CASSIRPGLAAFTDTQYF. Filled out from reference TRBV19 and TRBJ2-3, the complete variable domain reads DGGITQSPKYLFRKEGQNVTLSCEQNLNHDAMYWYRQDPGQGLRLIYYSQIVNDFQKGDIAEGYSVSREKKESFPLTVTSAQKNPTAFYLCASSIRPGLAAFTDTQYFGPGTRLTVL.

This clonotype was detected only a few times. The chain uses TRBV18 and TRBJ1-5; 8 positions match TRBD1. Germline V gene sequence: CDR1 KGHSH, CDR2 LQKENI. This CDR3 spans 18 amino acids. The V and J ends lost 3 bases and 3 bases, in that order; junction bases with no gene match: 13. This CDR3 is CASSPLYSRDRSNQPQHF. Here the CDR3 DNA reads TGTGCCAGCTCACCGCTGTACTCCCGGGACAGGTCCAATCAGCCCCAGCATTTT.

The CDR3 protein is CASSAAPSGRPNEQFF. CDR3 nucleotide sequence: TGTGCCAGCAGCGCGGCCCCAAGCGGGAGGCCGAATGAGCAGTTCTTC. This chain connects TRBV7-9 to TRBJ2-1, with 9 bases that match TRBD2. The length of the CDR3 is 16 residues. CDR1 is SEHNR, CDR2 FQNEAQ, per germline (reference sequence). V lost 5 bases, J lost 7 bases, and 12 bases stayed unmatched.

This clonotype appeared many times. This chain connects TRBV5-1 to TRBJ2-2; D might be TRBD2 (6 bases). Germline CDR1 SGHRS, CDR2 YFSETQ. V shed 2 bases and J shed 6 bases, with 11 bases lying between them. This CDR3 region has 14 residues. CDR3 coding DNA: TGCGCCAGCAGCTTCGGGGCTAGCGCCGGGGAGCTGTTTTTT. It encodes CASSFGASAGELFF. Using reference TRBV5-1 and TRBJ2-2 for the parts outside the CDR3, the full variable domain is KAGVTQTPRYLIKTRGQQVTLSCSPISGHRSVSWYQQTPGQGLQFLFEYFSETQRNKGNFPGRFSGRQFSNSRSEMNVSTLELGDSALYLCASSFGASAGELFFGEGSRLTVL.

Turning to this clonotype: A much larger clone lies a single base off, so this may be a read error. V gene TRBV7-9 combines with J gene TRBJ2-1; no definite D call. CDR1 is SEHNR and CDR2 is FQNEAQ in the germline V gene (reference sequence). Trimming cost V 4 bases and J 10 bases, with 11 bases left between them. This CDR3 is 12 amino acids long. In nucleotides, the CDR3 is TGTGCCAGCAGCTCTACAGCTTACGAGCAGTTCTTC. It specifies CASSSTAYEQFF.

This clonotype was detected ten times or more. V gene TRBV20-1 combines with J gene TRBJ2-5, with TRBD1 identical over 8 bases. This CDR3 is built from 15 residues. Losses at the gene ends were 0 bases for V and 2 bases for J; bases not matched to a gene: 5. CDR1 is DFQATT, CDR2 SNEGSKA, per germline (reference sequence). CDR3 DNA: TGCAGTGCTAGAGATCCTAGGACAGGGCAAGAGACCCAGTACTTC. It encodes CSARDPRTGQETQYF.

The table lists this clonotype with many counts. The rearrangement links TRBV6-1 to TRBJ2-1, with D tentatively TRBD1 (6 bases). Trimming cost V 2 bases and J 2 bases, with 13 bases left between them. Germline CDR1 reads MNHNS; CDR2 reads SASEGT. This CDR3 comprises 16 residues. The CDR3 is CASSETLRTAYNEQFF. Written as DNA, the CDR3 is TGTGCCAGCAGTGAAACGCTAAGGACAGCCTACAATGAGCAGTTCTTC.

About this clonotype: Relative to the germline gene, one junction end is altered; a read error may explain this. The chain carries TRBV27 and TRBJ2-3, with D uncertain. Germline-derived CDR1 and CDR2 are MNHEY and SMNVEV (reference sequence). CDR3 size: 13 residues. CDR3 protein: CASGLAVWDTQYF. The DNA of the CDR3 is TGTGCCAGCGGTTTGGCCGTATGGGATACGCAGTATTTT.

This clonotype was picked up many times. The chain is built from TRBV12-3 or TRBV12-4 and TRBJ1-2, with a tentative D call TRBD1 (6 bases). CDR3 size: 14 residues. Trimming removed 3 bases from V and 5 bases from J, with 13 bases in between. CDR3 DNA sequence: TGTGCCAGCAGTTTGACGGGGACAAGTTATGGCTACACCTTC. It is translated as CASSLTGTSYGYTF.

The chain is built from TRBV27 and TRBJ2-2, with 9 bases identical to TRBD1. The V and J ends lost 6 bases and 6 bases, in that order; junction bases with no gene match: 14. The V gene's germline CDR1 is MNHEY and CDR2 SMNVEV (reference sequence). This CDR3 has 17 residues. The CDR3 sequence is CASRPPSDRGKAGELFF. For the CDR3, the DNA is TGTGCCAGCAGACCCCCGTCTGACAGGGGGAAGGCCGGGGAGCTGTTTTTT.